This entry is about one T cell receptor beta chain. Produced via immunoSEQ multiplex PCR; TCRdb's table is partial and in-frame only. The sample records about 77,000 clones, more than 70% being singletons. This record comes from a study of OX40 agonist ivuxolimab in advanced cancers. Germline-derived CDR1 and CDR2 are GTSNPN and SVGIG (reference sequence). V was pared by 8 bases and J by 5 bases, with 12 bases between. CDR3 length: 11 amino acids. The V gene is TRBV30, the J gene TRBJ1-2; no clear D gene. The sequence came from an adult with an advanced solid tumor such as melanoma, head and neck, liver or kidney cancer. The source material was CD4+ or CD8+ T cells sorted from blood, sampled in a trial of the OX40 agonist ivuxolimab. CDR3 sequence: CARGQGYGYTF. In DNA form, the CDR3 reads TGTGCCAGAGGCCAAGGATATGGCTACACCTTC.